The text below deals with one T cell receptor beta chain. Its target is not known. The sample comes from a study of cytomegalovirus exposure and HLA in healthy donors. General study points: TCR beta V segments were, for the most part, productive about 87% or about 30% of the time in an earlier analysis.

PCR employed 60 Vbeta and 13 Jbeta primers. Sequencing used immunoSEQ multiplex PCR; TCRdb keeps in-frame clones, though not all of them. The profile covers some 190,000 clones, with roughly 9.4% appearing a single time and approximately 1.5% taken by the ten largest. The length of the CDR3 is 12 residues. The J gene is TRBJ2-7, the V gene TRBV12-2; TRBD1, the table's D call, was not compared with the DNA. TRBV12-2 is described as a pseudogene. This receptor was obtained from a woman aged 30 to 39 in good health and CMV-seropositive. Sequencing was carried out using PBMCs. CDR3 DNA: TGTGCAAGTCGCTTAGCGTGCAGGGCGCAGTACTTC. Encoded protein: CASRLACRAQYF.